The rows below give T cell receptor beta chains drawn from one sample of a study of cytomegalovirus exposure and HLA in healthy donors. Some clones are missing from TCRdb's copy, which holds only in-frame ones; the method was immunoSEQ multiplex PCR. The repertoire holds about 200,000 clones, with 65% to 85% as singletons. Sequencing was done on a sample of PBMCs. The receptors stem from a man between 18 and 29 years old in good health and CMV-seronegative. Each CDR3 is given with its conserved first and last residue. D genes are given only for firm matches. A clone size is listed for some rows: how often the clone was seen (once, few, many), or a class if it is expanded.

D gene	V gene	clone size	J gene	CDR3 DNA	CDR3 protein
.	TRBV7-7	.	TRBJ1-1	TGTGCTAGCAGCTCGGACAGAAACACTGAAGCTTTCTTT	CASSSDRNTEAFF
.	TRBV11-2	.	TRBJ2-1	TGTGCCAGCAGCTTAGGGCTAGCGAAGTACAATGAGCAGTTCTTC	CASSLGLAKYNEQFF
TRBD2	TRBV7-8	.	TRBJ2-3	TGTGCCAGCAGCTCACCCATAGGAGCGGGGTTTTCAGATACGCAGTATTTT	CASSSPIGAGFSDTQYF
TRBD1	TRBV30	.	TRBJ2-7	TGTGCCTGGAGACTAATTACAGGGGCTTACGAGCAGTACTTC	CAWRLITGAYEQYF
.	TRBV5-4	few	TRBJ1-5	TGTGCCAGCAGCTTCCGGGGGAGCAATCAGCCCCAGCATTTT	CASSFRGSNQPQHF
.	TRBV28	.	TRBJ1-3	TGTGCCAGCAGTTTGGGCGGCGGGGACACCATATATTTT	CASSLGGGDTIYF
TRBD1	TRBV5-1	.	TRBJ1-1	TGCGCCAGCAGCTTGGGACAGGGGGCCGCTGAAGCTTTCTTT	CASSLGQGAAEAFF
.	TRBV19	.	TRBJ2-7	TGTGCCAGTAGCCTTCTAGATTCCTACGAGCAGTACTTC	CASSLLDSYEQYF
.	TRBV4-2	.	TRBJ2-6	TGTGCCAGCAGGGGCCACTCTGGGGCCAACGTCCTGACTTTC	CASRGHSGANVLTF
TRBD1	TRBV5-1	.	TRBJ2-1	TGCGCCAGCAGCTCCATCACCGGGACAGGTATTTTGTACAATGAGCAGTTCTTC	CASSSITGTGILYNEQFF
.	TRBV7-2	.	TRBJ2-3	TGTGCCAGCAGCTTAACAAGGGGGGATACGCAGTATTTT	CASSLTRGDTQYF
.	TRBV4-1	.	TRBJ2-7	TGCGCCAGCACCTACGGGCTTTCACAGGGCGCCCCCTACGAGCAGTACTTC	CASTYGLSQGAPYEQYF
TRBD2	TRBV2	.	TRBJ2-5	TGTGCCAGCGGGACTCGGGGTAGCGGGGGTGATGAGACCCAGTACTTC	CASGTRGSGGDETQYF
.	TRBV5-5	.	TRBJ2-2	TGTGCCAGCAGCTCCCCGGGACTGAACACCGGGGAGCTGTTTTTT	CASSSPGLNTGELFF
TRBD1	TRBV19	.	TRBJ1-2	TGTGCCAGTAATACACCCGGGACAGGGGGCGCATTAAGCTACACCTTC	CASNTPGTGGALSYTF
.	TRBV7-9	.	TRBJ2-7	TGTTCCAGCAGCTTCGATCCTAGCTCCTACGAGCAGTACTTC	CSSSFDPSSYEQYF
.	TRBV19	once	TRBJ2-7	TGTGCCAGTAGCCGGACAGAATCCTACGAGCAGTACTTC	CASSRTESYEQYF
TRBD1	TRBV7-2	few	TRBJ2-2	TGTGCCAGCAGCCCCAGGACAGGCCACACCGGGGAGCTGTTTTTT	CASSPRTGHTGELFF
TRBD2	TRBV5-4	.	TRBJ2-2	TGTGCCACCAATGCGGGACTATTCGGCGGGGAGCTGTTTTTT	CATNAGLFGGELFF
TRBD1	TRBV7-8	.	TRBJ2-1	TGTGCCAGCAGCTTAGAGAGGGGGACAGGCGGGCAGTTCTTC	CASSLERGTGGQFF
TRBD1	TRBV4-1	.	TRBJ1-4	TGCGCCAGCAGCCAACCGAACGGACAGGGGGCCGTTTCTTCAACTAATGAAAAACTGTTTTTT	CASSQPNGQGAVSSTNEKLFF
.	TRBV7-9	few	TRBJ2-1	TGTGCCAGCAGCTTAAGCGGTCCAGTCCCGTTCTTC	CASSLSGPVPFF
.	TRBV6-5	.	TRBJ1-6	TGTGCCAGCAGGGGGGGGGCCACCAATTCACCCCTCCACTTT	CASRGGATNSPLHF
TRBD1	TRBV13	.	TRBJ2-6	TGTGCCAGCAGCCGGGGGACAGGGGTATGGCCTGGGGCCAACGTCCTGACTTTC	CASSRGTGVWPGANVLTF
TRBD1	TRBV4-3	.	TRBJ2-7	TGCGCCAGCAGCCAGTACCGGGACAGGGGTACGTACGAGCAGTACTTC	CASSQYRDRGTYEQYF
.	TRBV7-9	.	TRBJ2-7	TGTGCCAGCAGCTTAGCTGGGACACTCTACGAGCAGTACTTC	CASSLAGTLYEQYF
.	TRBV28	.	TRBJ2-7	TGTGCCAGCAGCCCACTACGGCGAATTAACCACGAGCAGTACTTC	CASSPLRRINHEQYF
.	TRBV15	.	TRBJ1-5	TGTGCCACCAGCAGAGGGACAGCCCGGTTCGCCCTTTTACCGGAGGATCAGCCCCAGCATTTT	CATSRGTARFALLPEDQPQHF
.	TRBV4-1	.	TRBJ1-1	TGCGCCAGCAGCCAAGATGGGGGAGGTTTGACTGAAGCTTTCTTT	CASSQDGGGLTEAFF
TRBD2	TRBV5-1	.	TRBJ2-3	TGCGCCAGCAGCTTGGCTAGCGGGGGGGATACGCAGTATTTT	CASSLASGGDTQYF
.	TRBV7-3	.	TRBJ2-7	TGTGCCAGCAGCTTACGTTACAGGGACGAGCAGTACTTC	CASSLRYRDEQYF
.	TRBV19	.	TRBJ1-5	TGTGCCAGCAGTACGGTTCGTAATAGCAATCAGCCCCAGCATTTT	CASSTVRNSNQPQHF
.	TRBV20-1	.	TRBJ2-4	TGCAGTGCTAGTAGAAACATTCAGTACTTC	CSASRNIQYF
TRBD2	TRBV7-6	.	TRBJ2-1	TGTGCCAGCAGCTCCAGACCCTTAGCGGGCACCTACAATGAGCAGTTCTTC	CASSSRPLAGTYNEQFF
.	TRBV10-2	few	TRBJ1-5	TGCGCCAGCAGGGAACAGGTCGCTCAGCCCCAGCATTTT	CASREQVAQPQHF
.	TRBV18	.	TRBJ2-3	TGTGCCAGCTCACCACCCGGCACAGATACGCAGTATTTT	CASSPPGTDTQYF
TRBD2	TRBV5-4	.	TRBJ2-1	TGTGCCAGCAGCTTGGGTATTAGCGGGGCGAATGAGCAGTTCTTC	CASSLGISGANEQFF
TRBD2	TRBV27	.	TRBJ2-5	TGTGCCAGCCGTAGGACTAGCGGGGGGTTCCAAGAGACCCAGTACTTC	CASRRTSGGFQETQYF
.	TRBV9	.	TRBJ2-7	TGTGCCAGCAGCGTAGACGGGGCGGGGGCCGCACTCTACGAGCAGTACTTC	CASSVDGAGAALYEQYF
.	TRBV7-6	.	TRBJ2-5	TGTGCCAGCACCCTAGAGGGCCGTATAGAGACCCAGTACTTC	CASTLEGRIETQYF
.	TRBV5-4	.	TRBJ2-5	TGTGCCAGCAGCTCACAGGGGACTCAAGAGACCCAGTACTTC	CASSSQGTQETQYF
TRBD1	TRBV27	.	TRBJ2-1	TGTGCCAGCACTATCTTCGGGACAGGGGGCTACAATGAGCAGTTCTTC	CASTIFGTGGYNEQFF
.	TRBV11-2	few	TRBJ1-2	TGTGCCAGCAGCTCCACAGGATACTATGGCTACACCTTC	CASSSTGYYGYTF
TRBD1	TRBV7-3	.	TRBJ2-2	TGTGCCAGCAGCCTTAACAGGGGGGCCGGGGAGCTGTTTTTT	CASSLNRGAGELFF
.	TRBV28	.	TRBJ1-1	TGTGCCAGCAGTTGGGCAGGCAAAATGAACACTGAAGCTTTCTTT	CASSWAGKMNTEAFF
.	TRBV5-1	.	TRBJ2-7	TGCGCCAGCGCCCCCACAGCAACCTCCCCTTACGAGCAGTACTTC	CASAPTATSPYEQYF
TRBD2	TRBV29-1	.	TRBJ2-1	TGCAGCGTTGAAGGGCTAGCGGGTCTTGCCAATGAGCAGTTCTTC	CSVEGLAGLANEQFF
.	TRBV2	few	TRBJ1-3	TGTGCCAGCAAAGAGTTTGACACCATATATTTT	CASKEFDTIYF